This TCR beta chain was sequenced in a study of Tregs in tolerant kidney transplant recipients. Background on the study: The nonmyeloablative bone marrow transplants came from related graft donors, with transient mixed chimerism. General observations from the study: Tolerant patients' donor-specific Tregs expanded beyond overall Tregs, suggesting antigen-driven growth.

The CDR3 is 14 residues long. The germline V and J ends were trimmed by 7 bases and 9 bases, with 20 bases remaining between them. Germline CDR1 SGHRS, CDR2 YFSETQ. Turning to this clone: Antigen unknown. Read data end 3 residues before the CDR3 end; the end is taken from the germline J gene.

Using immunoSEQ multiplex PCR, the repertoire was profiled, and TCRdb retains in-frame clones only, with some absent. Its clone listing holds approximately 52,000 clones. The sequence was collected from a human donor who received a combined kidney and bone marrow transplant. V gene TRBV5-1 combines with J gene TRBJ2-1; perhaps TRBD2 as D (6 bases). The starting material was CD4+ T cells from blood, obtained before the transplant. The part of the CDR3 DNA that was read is TGCGCCAGCCGCGGGGACCAGGAGTATGGTGAG. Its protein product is CASRGDQEYGE. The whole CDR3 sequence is CASRGDQEYGEQFF. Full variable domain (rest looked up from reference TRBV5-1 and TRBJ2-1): KAGVTQTPRYLIKTRGQQVTLSCSPISGHRSVSWYQQTPGQGLQFLFEYFSETQRNKGNFPGRFSGRQFSNSRSEMNVSTLELGDSALYLCASRGDQEYGEQFFGPGTRLTVL.